This T cell receptor (beta chain) was sequenced for a study of blood T cell repertoires in COVID-19. Study information: The United States, Italy and Spain were the sources of the acute and convalescent COVID-19 samples. The cDNA or gDNA used as material had been derived from T cells, B-cell-depleted T cells, or PBMCs.

The CDR3 sequence is 18 residues long. Per the germline V gene, CDR1 is SGHVS and CDR2 is FQNEAQ. V trimming: 1 base; J trimming: 0 bases; junction bases outside the gene matches: 8. Clones were read by immunoSEQ multiplex PCR, and TCRdb kept only the in-frame ones, dropping some. Counted here are some 100,000 clones, more than 85% occurring once; the ten biggest clones make up roughly 0.88%. The receptor's source is a man in his sixties with acute or convalescent COVID-19. The chain carries TRBV7-8 and TRBJ2-3; TRBD2 matches 9 bases. Material for sequencing was peripheral blood. DNA for the CDR3: TGTGCCAGCAGCTTAGGGGCGAGAGCGGGAGGTAGCACAGATACGCAGTATTTT. Amino acid sequence: CASSLGARAGGSTDTQYF.